One sample yielded the 19 T cell receptor beta chains listed below, sequenced in a study of blood T cell repertoires in COVID-19. The assay was immunoSEQ multiplex PCR, and TCRdb's table has in-frame clones only and misses some. In the table there are some 260,000 clones, approximately 79% of which are singletons. Sequenced sample: peripheral blood. The receptors shown here come from a woman aged 40 to 50 with active or convalescent COVID-19.

J is TRBJ1-3 and V is TRBV5-1; the D gene is possibly TRBD1 (5 bases). V dropped 4 bases and J dropped 3 bases, with 14 bases sitting between them. The CDR3 consists of 15 residues. Germline loops: CDR1 SGHRS, CDR2 YFSETQ. The CDR3 coding sequence is TGCGCCAGCAGCAGCGGGACGGCCCATGGAAACACCATATATTTT. Protein sequence: CASSSGTAHGNTIYF.

The chain links TRBV7-9 to TRBJ1-2, with a possible D match to TRBD1 (5 bases). Looked up from germline, CDR1 is SEHNR and CDR2 is FQNEAQ (reference sequence). The CDR3 consists of 13 residues. The V and J ends lost 1 base and 2 bases respectively, with 5 bases between them. The DNA of the CDR3 is TGTGCCAGCAGCTTAGAGGGGAACTATGGCTACACCTTC. Its translation: CASSLEGNYGYTF.

This chain uses TRBV6-6 with TRBJ1-4, with a weak D call TRBD1 (5 bases). This CDR3 has 14 residues. CDR1 MNHNY and CDR2 SVGAGI come from the germline V gene (reference sequence). V gave up 0 bases and J gave up 8 bases, with 10 bases separating them. The CDR3 spells CASSYSMGGEKLFF. The CDR3 region has the DNA TGTGCCAGCAGTTACTCCATGGGGGGAGAAAAACTGTTTTTT.

The chain recombines TRBV28 with TRBJ2-3; 10 positions match TRBD2. This CDR3 comprises 16 residues. Germline-derived CDR1 and CDR2 are MDHEN and SYDVKM. V lost 0 bases to trimming and J lost 4 bases; unmatched junction nucleotides: 4. In DNA, the CDR3 is TGTGCCAGCAGTTTATGGAGCGGGGGGGCCGCAGATACGCAGTATTTT. Amino acid sequence: CASSLWSGGAADTQYF.

The chain links TRBV27 to TRBJ2-3; TRBD2 might be the D (6 bases). Germline V gene data show CDR1 as MNHEY and CDR2 as SMNVEV (reference sequence). This CDR3 comprises 14 residues. Trimming took off 4 bases at V and 5 bases at J, with 13 bases between the two ends. This CDR3 reads CASSSLDYRDTQYF. The CDR3 DNA sequence: TGTGCCAGCAGTTCCCTGGACTATAGAGATACGCAGTATTTT.

The V and J genes are TRBV28 and TRBJ2-5; 10 nucleotides align to TRBD2. Looked up from germline, CDR1 is MDHEN and CDR2 is SYDVKM. After removal of 5 bases from V and 3 bases from J, the junction contained 9 bases not matched to a gene. This CDR3 contains 16 residues. The CDR3 region is CASSPWGTSVKETQYF. The CDR3 DNA reads TGTGCCAGCAGTCCTTGGGGGACTAGCGTAAAAGAGACCCAGTACTTC.

V gene TRBV12-3 or TRBV12-4 combines with J gene TRBJ1-2; no definite D call. The CDR3 is 12 amino acids. The V and J ends lost 4 bases and 14 bases respectively, with 17 bases between them. The CDR3 loop reads CASSSTPGKKTF. The CDR3 DNA follows: TGTGCCAGCAGTTCCACCCCGGGGAAAAAAACCTTC.

The gene calls are TRBV15 and TRBJ1-3; no firm D call. V was clipped by 0 bases and J by 0 bases, with 12 bases between them. Germline V gene data show CDR1 as LNHNV and CDR2 as YYDKDF (reference sequence). The CDR3 contains 17 residues. The CDR3 region has the DNA TGTGCCACCAGCAGAGATATTCGGGGTAGCTCTGGAAACACCATATATTTT. This encodes CATSRDIRGSSGNTIYF.

The gene calls are TRBV20-1 and TRBJ2-1; D uncertain. The CDR3 length is 10 residues. Germline V gene lookup returns CDR1 DFQATT and CDR2 SNEGSKA (reference sequence). V was trimmed by 6 bases and J by 8 bases, leaving 8 bases between them. CDR3 loop: CSARSDEQFF. Here the CDR3 DNA reads TGCAGTGCCCGGTCGGATGAGCAGTTCTTC.

This clone occurred once. The chain recombines TRBV6-7 with TRBJ2-1; 7 positions match TRBD1. TRBV6-7 is an open reading frame whose function is uncertain. This CDR3 has 15 residues. After removal of 9 bases from V and 1 base from J, the junction contained 9 bases not matched to a gene. The CDR3: CARWRQGYSYNEQFF. As DNA, the CDR3 is TGTGCCAGATGGAGACAGGGTTATTCCTACAATGAGCAGTTCTTC.

The chain recombines TRBV3-1 (or the pseudogene TRBV3-2) with TRBJ2-3; TRBD2 matches at 7 bases. The CDR3 totals 17 residues. CDR1 is LGHDT, CDR2 YNNKEL, per germline (reference sequence). Trimming at V came to 1 base and at J to 3 bases, leaving 10 bases not matched to a gene. The CDR3 spells CASSQGRLAAWTDTQYF. CDR3 DNA: TGTGCCAGCAGCCAAGGTCGGCTAGCGGCATGGACAGATACGCAGTATTTT.

Comment on this clone: At one boundary the junction diverges from the germline segment, which might be a read error. This sequence joins TRBV2 and TRBJ2-7; D may be TRBD1 (6 bases). Germline V gene lookup returns CDR1 SNHLY and CDR2 FYNNEI. The CDR3 runs to 12 residues. CDR3 protein: CVSSSLGAQQYF. In nucleotides, the CDR3 is TGTGTCAGCAGTTCCCTGGGGGCGCAGCAGTACTTC.

A few counts support this clone. Other DNA variants within this sample encode the same CDR3. The V and J genes are TRBV7-3 and TRBJ2-5; D remains ambiguous. This CDR3 has 13 residues. In germline, CDR1 is SGHTA, CDR2 FQGTGA. With 0 bases removed from V and 1 base from J, the gap between germline ends came to 3 bases. The CDR3 DNA reads TGTGCCAGCAGCTTAACGCGCCAAGAGACCCAGTACTTC. It translates to CASSLTRQETQYF. Looking up the rest from reference TRBV7-3 and TRBJ2-5 gives the full variable domain: GAGVSQTPSNKVTEKGKYVELRCDPISGHTALYWYRQSLGQGPEFLIYFQGTGAADDSGLPNDRFFAVRPEGSVSTLKIQRTERGDSAVYLCASSLTRQETQYFGPGTRLLVL.

This clone has a handful of counts. The chain carries TRBV6-1 and TRBJ2-3, with 8 bases lining up with TRBD1. After removal of 3 bases from V and 2 bases from J, the junction contained 4 bases not matched to a gene. The germline V gene encodes CDR1 MNHNS and CDR2 SASEGT. This CDR3 has 15 residues. The CDR3 spells CASSDRQGYTDTQYF. The CDR3 bases are TGTGCCAGCAGTGACAGACAGGGGTACACAGATACGCAGTATTTT.

This clone has only a few counts. J is TRBJ2-1 and V is TRBV6-5; 9 bases map to TRBD2. Germline assignment: CDR1 MNHEY and CDR2 SVGAGI. Trimming took 9 bases from V and 9 from J; bases not matched to a gene: 15. CDR3 size: 15 residues. For the CDR3, the DNA is TGTGCCAGTCCAGAGAGCGGGGGGCTCTCAGGTGAGCAGTTCTTC. Translating gives CASPESGGLSGEQFF.

The genes are TRBV19 and TRBJ1-1; possibly TRBD1 for D (6 bases). The V gene lost 2 bases and the J gene lost 4 bases, with 11 bases spanning the gap. There are 14 residues in the CDR3. CDR1 is LNHDA, CDR2 SQIVND, per germline (reference sequence). CDR3 nucleotide sequence: TGTGCCAGTAGTATATCGCAGGGGTCCACTGAAGCTTTCTTT. Amino acid sequence: CASSISQGSTEAFF.

The chain is built from TRBV30 and TRBJ1-5; 10 bases align to TRBD1. Germline CDR1 reads GTSNPN; CDR2 reads SVGIG (reference sequence). V lost 4 bases to trimming and J lost 8 bases; unmatched junction nucleotides: 5. The CDR3 is 13 residues long. CDR3 loop: CAWTGTGDKPQHF. The DNA of the CDR3 is TGTGCCTGGACCGGGACAGGGGATAAGCCCCAGCATTTT.

This chain links TRBV3-1 (or the pseudogene TRBV3-2) with TRBJ1-5, with a possible D match to TRBD1 (6 bases). Germline CDR1 LGHDT, CDR2 YNNKEL (reference sequence). The CDR3 loop spans 16 amino acids. V was clipped by 4 bases and J by 0 bases, with 13 bases between them. The CDR3 sequence: CASSPEGGASNQPQHF. Here the CDR3 DNA reads TGTGCCAGCAGCCCCGAGGGGGGGGCTAGCAATCAGCCCCAGCATTTT.

This clone was observed once. The rearrangement uses TRBV19 and TRBJ1-3, with a weak D call TRBD1 (6 bases). In germline, CDR1 is LNHDA, CDR2 SQIVND (reference sequence). The CDR3 sequence is 15 residues long. The ends were cut back, 4 bases at V and 2 bases at J, with 12 bases in the middle. The CDR3 DNA sequence: TGTGCCAGTAGTACGGGGGGCATAGCTGGAAACACCATATATTTT. It is translated as CASSTGGIAGNTIYF. The full variable domain, rest sourced from reference TRBV19 and TRBJ1-3, is DGGITQSPKYLFRKEGQNVTLSCEQNLNHDAMYWYRQDPGQGLRLIYYSQIVNDFQKGDIAEGYSVSREKKESFPLTVTSAQKNPTAFYLCASSTGGIAGNTIYFGEGSWLTVV.